This T cell receptor (beta chain) derives from a study of TIL therapy for anti-PD-1-resistant metastatic lung cancer. Study overall: Progressing patients received lymphodepletion, expanded TIL infusion and IL-2. Median patient age was about 50, ranging about 35-80 years. By whole-exome sequencing, median non-synonymous tumor mutation burden was roughly 1.4 mutations per megabase.

Sample time point: pre-treatment sample, taken before nivolumab and TIL therapy. The libraries were made with immunoSEQ v3. Assay: immunoSEQ multiplex PCR; the TCRdb copy retains only in-frame clones and omits some. The sample yields approximately 60,000 clones, less than 75% seen once. Details on this clone: Its target is unknown.

Study findings and constraints: This highly selected cohort may not generalize to typical lung cancer patients.

There are 15 residues in the CDR3. Germline CDR1 is MGHRA and CDR2 is YSYEKL. The ends were cut back, 1 base at V and 9 bases at J, with 16 bases in the middle. The sequences come from blood, collected at baseline. The rearrangement uses TRBV4-1 and TRBJ1-5, with D uncertain. This receptor was identified in a person aged 25 to 79 with non-small cell lung cancer. CDR3 sequence: CASSQAFFRGPPQHF. The CDR3, as DNA: TGCGCCAGCAGCCAAGCCTTCTTTCGGGGTCCGCCCCAGCATTTT.